This T cell receptor (beta chain) was found in a study of blood T cells in healthy people across ages. Whole-study results and caveats: Age advanced and TCR beta diversity per million T cells fell, roughly linearly.

V was pared by 5 bases and J by 7 bases, with 5 bases of the junction left unmatched. CDR1 and CDR2 (germline): SGHAT, FQNNGV. This CDR3 region has 14 residues. Combining a sample-barcoded 5' primer with a J-beta primer mix, a second PCR ran for about 7 to 11 cycles. TCRdb recomputed calls from the 5' RACE reads with MiXCR, one row per CDR3 protein. In the table there are roughly 1,100,000 distinct CDR3 sequences, roughly 24% of which are singletons. To note about this clonotype: The antigen is not known.

These data are also associated with another study on T cells of mothers and their children. That source notes: Related mother-child pairs shared marginally more repertoire than unrelated pairs, though not significantly.

Sequencing was carried out using blood. This chain connects TRBV11-2 to TRBJ1-6; 7 bases align to TRBD1. The receptor was derived from a girl aged 2 to 9 in good health. The CDR3 coding sequence is TGTGCCAGCAGCCCGCCGGGACAGAATTCACCCCTCCACTTT. It yields the protein CASSPPGQNSPLHF.